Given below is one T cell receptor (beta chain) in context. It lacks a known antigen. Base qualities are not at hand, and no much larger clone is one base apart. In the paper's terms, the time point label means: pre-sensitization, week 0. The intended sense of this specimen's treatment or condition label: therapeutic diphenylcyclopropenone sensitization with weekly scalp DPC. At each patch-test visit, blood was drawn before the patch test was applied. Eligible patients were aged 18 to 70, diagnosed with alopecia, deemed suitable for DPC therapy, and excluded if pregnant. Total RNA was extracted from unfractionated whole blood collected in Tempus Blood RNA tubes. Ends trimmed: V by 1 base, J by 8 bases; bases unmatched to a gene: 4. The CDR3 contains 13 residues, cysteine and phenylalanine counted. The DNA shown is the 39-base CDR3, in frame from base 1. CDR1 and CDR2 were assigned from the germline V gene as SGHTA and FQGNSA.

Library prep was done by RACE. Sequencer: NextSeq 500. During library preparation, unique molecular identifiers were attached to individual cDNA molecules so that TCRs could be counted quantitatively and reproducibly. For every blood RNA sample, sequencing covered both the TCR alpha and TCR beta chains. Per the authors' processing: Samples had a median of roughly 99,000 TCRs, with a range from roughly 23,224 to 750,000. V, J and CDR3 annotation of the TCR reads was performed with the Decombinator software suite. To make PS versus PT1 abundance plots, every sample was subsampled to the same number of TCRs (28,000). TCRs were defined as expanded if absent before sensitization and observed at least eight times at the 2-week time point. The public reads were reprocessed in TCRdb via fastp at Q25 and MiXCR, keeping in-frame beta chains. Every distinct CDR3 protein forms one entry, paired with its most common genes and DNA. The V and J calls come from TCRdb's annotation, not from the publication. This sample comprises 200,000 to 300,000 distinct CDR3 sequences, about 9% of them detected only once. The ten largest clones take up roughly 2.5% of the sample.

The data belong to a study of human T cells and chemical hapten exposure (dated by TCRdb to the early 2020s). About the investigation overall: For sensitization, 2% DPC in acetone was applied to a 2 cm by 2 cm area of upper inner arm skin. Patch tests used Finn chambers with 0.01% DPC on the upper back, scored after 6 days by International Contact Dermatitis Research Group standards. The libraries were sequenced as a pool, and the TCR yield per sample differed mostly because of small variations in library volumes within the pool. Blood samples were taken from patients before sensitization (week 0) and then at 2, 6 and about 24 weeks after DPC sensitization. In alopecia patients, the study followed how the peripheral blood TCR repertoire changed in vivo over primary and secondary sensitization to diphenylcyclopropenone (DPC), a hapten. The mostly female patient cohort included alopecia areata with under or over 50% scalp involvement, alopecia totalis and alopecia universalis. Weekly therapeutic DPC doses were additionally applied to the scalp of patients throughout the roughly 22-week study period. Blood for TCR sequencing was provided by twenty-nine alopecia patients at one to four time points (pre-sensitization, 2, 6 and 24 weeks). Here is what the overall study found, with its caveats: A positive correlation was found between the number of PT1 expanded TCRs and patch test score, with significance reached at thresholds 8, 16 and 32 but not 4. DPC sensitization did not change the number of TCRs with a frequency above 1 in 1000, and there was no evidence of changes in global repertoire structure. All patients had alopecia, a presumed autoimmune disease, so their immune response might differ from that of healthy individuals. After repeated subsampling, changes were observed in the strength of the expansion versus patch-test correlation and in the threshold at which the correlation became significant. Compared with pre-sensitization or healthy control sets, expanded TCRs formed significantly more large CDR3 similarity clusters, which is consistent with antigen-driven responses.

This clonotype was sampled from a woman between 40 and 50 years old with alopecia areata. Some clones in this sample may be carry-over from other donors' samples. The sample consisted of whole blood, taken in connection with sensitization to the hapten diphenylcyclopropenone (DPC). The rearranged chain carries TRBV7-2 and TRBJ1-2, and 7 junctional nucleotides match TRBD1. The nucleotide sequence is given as TGTGCCAGCAGCTTAGAGACAGGGCTCGGCTACACCTTC. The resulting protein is CASSLETGLGYTF.